The clone carrying this TCR beta chain has only a few counts. Its antigen is unidentified. The sample originates from a study of T-cell reconstitution after alpha-beta-depleted transplantation in children. General study results and limits: Alpha-beta T cells about two months after transplant reportedly derived from several hundred expanded graft clones. From newly produced T cells came most of the T-cell counts and diversity one year after transplant. At day 60, the high TCRbeta diversity found in some patients originated from recipient T cells and thymic progenitors that had survived.

The library targeted TCRbeta and was prepared with unique molecular identifiers. TCRdb re-called the PCR reads with MiXCR, one entry per CDR3 protein. The table has about 830,000 distinct CDR3 sequences, 15% to 20% seen once; the top ten hold about 5%. In germline, CDR1 is SQVTM, CDR2 ANQGSEA. With V trimmed by 6 bases and J by 8 bases, 11 bases remained unmatched. The CDR3 sequence is 13 residues long. Sequenced here: PBMCs, mostly from graft donor cells, sampled 360 days after TCRalphabeta/CD19-depleted stem cell transplant. This sequence joins TRBV29-1 and TRBJ1-2, with TRBD1 identical over 8 bases. The clonotype was recovered from a male patient between 10 and 17 years old who had a stem cell transplant for acute lymphoblastic leukemia, so the T cells may come from the graft donor. The CDR3 loop is CSVWDRPYVGYTF. The CDR3 nucleotides read TGCAGCGTCTGGGACAGGCCCTATGTGGGCTACACCTTC. Full variable domain (rest looked up from reference TRBV29-1 and TRBJ1-2): SAVISQKPSRDICQRGTSLTIQCQVDSQVTMMFWYRQQPGQSLTLIATANQGSEATYESGFVIDKFPISRPNLTFSTLTVSNMSPEDSSIYLCSVWDRPYVGYTFGSGTRLTVV.